This TCR beta chain originates from a study of T-cell memory formation after mild COVID-19. Study-level information: Largely, TCR clusters stayed within a single donor.

Unmatched junction bases numbered 6, after V lost 4 bases and J lost 7 bases. The CDR3 extends over 16 amino acids. Germline assignment: CDR1 MGHRA and CDR2 YSYEKL. TCRdb itself ran the 5' RACE reads through MiXCR, one entry per CDR3 protein. This table holds fewer than 90,000 distinct CDR3 sequences, about 13% found once. V is TRBV4-1 and J is TRBJ2-1, with 14 bases fitting TRBD2. The origin of this receptor is a young man who had mild COVID-19 (a few samples of this study predate the infection). Cell type and time point are not known. The sample consisted of PBMCs or a T cell subset sorted from them (not recorded which). CDR3 amino acids: CASSRLTSGGANEQFF. The CDR3 coding sequence is TGCGCCAGCAGCCGACTGACTAGCGGGGGGGCTAATGAGCAGTTCTTC.